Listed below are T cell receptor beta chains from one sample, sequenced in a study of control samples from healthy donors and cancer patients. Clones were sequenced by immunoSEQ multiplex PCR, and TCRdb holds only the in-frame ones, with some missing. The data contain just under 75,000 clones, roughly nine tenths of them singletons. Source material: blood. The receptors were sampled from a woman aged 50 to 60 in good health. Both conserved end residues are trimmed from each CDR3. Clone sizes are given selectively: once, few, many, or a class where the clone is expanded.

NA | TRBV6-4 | ASSAETRDEQF
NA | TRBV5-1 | ASSLGQIGGSYEQY
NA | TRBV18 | ASSTNSLAGRDYGYT
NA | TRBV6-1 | ASSEYRPSNYGYT
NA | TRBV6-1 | ASSDVGYYEQY
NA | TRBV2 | ASRERADEQY
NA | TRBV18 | ASSSNFRDKNTGELF
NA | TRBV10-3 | AISQMGGDTQY
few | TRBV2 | ASGTAHSPLH
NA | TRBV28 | ASLRGGAGGNTIY
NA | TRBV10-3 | AISELPGRGEQF
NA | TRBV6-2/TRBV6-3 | ASSYLSGSYEQY
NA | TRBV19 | ASSTTQPSNQPQH
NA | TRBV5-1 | ASSFRLADTQY
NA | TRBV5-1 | ASSRTSGSSSPGTQY
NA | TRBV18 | ASSPKAQAGPFGYT
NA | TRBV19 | ASSISQGGETQY
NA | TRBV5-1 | ASSLEGTGFGH
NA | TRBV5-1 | ASSAGQGGTGELF
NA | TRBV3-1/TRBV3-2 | ASSQVGQTYEQY
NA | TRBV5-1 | ASSLLAGPNTGELF
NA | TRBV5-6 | ASSPCPQH
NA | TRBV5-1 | ASSLAFGRTDTQY
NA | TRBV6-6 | ASSYSTGIGGYT
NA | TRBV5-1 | ASSVDSFSYEQY
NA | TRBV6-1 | ASSERGQRGYT
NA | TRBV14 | ASSQGTGRTNTEAF
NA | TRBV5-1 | ASSLAGTGNTIY